This T cell receptor beta chain was identified in a study of CD8 T cells in ankylosing spondylitis. The study's findings and limits: Earlier work had already found some motif variants in reactive arthritis synovial fluid and blood. Seemingly distinctive of ankylosing spondylitis blood was a TCR beta motif formed by eight highly homologous variants.

TCRdb reanalysed the 5' RACE reads using MiXCR and keeps one entry per CDR3 protein. The data hold under 150,000 distinct CDR3 sequences, with more than 9.5% observed a single time. This clonotype was detected only a few times. Antigen specificity is unknown. This CDR3 has 17 amino acids. Germline V gives CDR1 LGHNT, CDR2 FRNRAP. V dropped 6 bases and J dropped 8; count of bases not matched to a gene: 10. The TCR originated in a female donor with ankylosing spondylitis or in good health (not recorded which). The sample was blood, either unsorted or a sorted T cell fraction (not recorded which). The V and J genes are TRBV12-5 and TRBJ2-1, with TRBD2 matching 16 bases. CDR3 in DNA: TGTGCTAGTGGCCGGGGACTAGCGGGGGGGCCTTTCTATGAGCAGTTCTTC. It is translated as CASGRGLAGGPFYEQFF.